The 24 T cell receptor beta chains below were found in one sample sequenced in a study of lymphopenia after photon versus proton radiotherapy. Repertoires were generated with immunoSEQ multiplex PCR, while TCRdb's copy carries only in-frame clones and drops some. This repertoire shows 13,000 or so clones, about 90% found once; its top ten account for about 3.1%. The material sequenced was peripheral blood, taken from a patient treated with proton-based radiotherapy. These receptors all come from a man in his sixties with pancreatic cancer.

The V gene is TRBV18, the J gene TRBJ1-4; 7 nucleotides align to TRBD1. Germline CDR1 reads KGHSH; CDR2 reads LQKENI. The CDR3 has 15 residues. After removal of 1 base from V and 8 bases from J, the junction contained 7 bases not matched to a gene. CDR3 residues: CASSPREGAQEKLFF. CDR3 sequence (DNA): TGTGCCAGCTCACCACGAGAGGGGGCGCAGGAAAAACTGTTTTTT.

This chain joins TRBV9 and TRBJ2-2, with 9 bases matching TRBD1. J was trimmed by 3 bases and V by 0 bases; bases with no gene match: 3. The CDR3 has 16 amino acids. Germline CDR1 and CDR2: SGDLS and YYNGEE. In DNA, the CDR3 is TGTGCCAGCAGCGTAGGGACAGGGGCCGACACCGGGGAGCTGTTTTTT. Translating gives CASSVGTGADTGELFF.

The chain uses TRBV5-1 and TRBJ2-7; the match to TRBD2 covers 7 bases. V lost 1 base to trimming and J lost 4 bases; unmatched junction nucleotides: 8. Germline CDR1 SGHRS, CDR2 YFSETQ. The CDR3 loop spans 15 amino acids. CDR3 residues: CASSLTSDPRYEQYF. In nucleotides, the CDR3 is TGCGCCAGCAGCTTGACTAGCGATCCACGTTACGAGCAGTACTTC.

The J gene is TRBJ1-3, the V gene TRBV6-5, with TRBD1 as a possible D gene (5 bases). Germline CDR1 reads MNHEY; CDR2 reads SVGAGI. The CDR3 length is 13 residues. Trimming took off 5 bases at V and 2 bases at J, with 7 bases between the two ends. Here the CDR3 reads CASSRTPGNTIYF. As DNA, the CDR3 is TGTGCCAGCAGTCGGACACCTGGAAACACCATATATTTT.

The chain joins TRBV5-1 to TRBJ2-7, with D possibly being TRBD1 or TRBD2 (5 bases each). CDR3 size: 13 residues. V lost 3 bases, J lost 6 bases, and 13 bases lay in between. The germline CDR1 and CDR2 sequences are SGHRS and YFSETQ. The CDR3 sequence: CASSWGPGGEQYF. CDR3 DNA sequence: TGCGCCAGCAGCTGGGGACCCGGAGGCGAGCAGTACTTC.

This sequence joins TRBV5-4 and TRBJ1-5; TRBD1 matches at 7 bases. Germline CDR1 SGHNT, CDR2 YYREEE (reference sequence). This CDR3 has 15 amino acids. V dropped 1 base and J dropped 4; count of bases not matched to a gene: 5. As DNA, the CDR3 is TGTGCCAGCAGCTTGACAGGGGACCCTAATCAGCCCCAGCATTTT. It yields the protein CASSLTGDPNQPQHF.

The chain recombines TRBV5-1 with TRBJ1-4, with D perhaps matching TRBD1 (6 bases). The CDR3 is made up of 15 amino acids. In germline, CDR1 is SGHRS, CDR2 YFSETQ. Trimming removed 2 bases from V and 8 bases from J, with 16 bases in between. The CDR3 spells CASSLVTGPEEKLFF. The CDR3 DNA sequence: TGCGCCAGCAGCTTAGTGACAGGACCGGAGGAAAAACTGTTTTTT.

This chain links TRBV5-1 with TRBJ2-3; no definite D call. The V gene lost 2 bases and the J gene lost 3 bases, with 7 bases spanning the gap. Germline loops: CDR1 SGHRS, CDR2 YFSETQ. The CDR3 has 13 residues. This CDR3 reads CASSLGRTDTQYF. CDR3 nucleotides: TGCGCCAGCAGCTTAGGTCGGACAGATACGCAGTATTTT.

CDR3 region: CASSPTGIRNEQYF. The CDR3 nucleotides read TGTGCCAGCAGCCCGACAGGGATTAGGAACGAGCAGTACTTC. J is TRBJ2-5 and V is TRBV28, with 7 bases matching TRBD1. The end of the DNA fits TRBJ2-7 better, so the J call may be wrong. This CDR3 has 14 residues. Per germline, CDR1 MDHEN and CDR2 SYDVKM.

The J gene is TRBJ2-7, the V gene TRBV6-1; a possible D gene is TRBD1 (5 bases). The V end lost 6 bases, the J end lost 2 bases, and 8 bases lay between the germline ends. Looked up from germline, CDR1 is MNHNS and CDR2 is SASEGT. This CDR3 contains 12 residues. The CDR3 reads CASRYRTYEQYF. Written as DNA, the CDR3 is TGTGCCAGCAGGTACAGGACCTACGAGCAGTACTTC.

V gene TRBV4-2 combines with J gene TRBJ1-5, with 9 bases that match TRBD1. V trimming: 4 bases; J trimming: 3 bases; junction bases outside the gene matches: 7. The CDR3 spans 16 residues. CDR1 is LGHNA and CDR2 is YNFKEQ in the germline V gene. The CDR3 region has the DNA TGTGCCAGCAGCCGTGAACAGGGGGCCATCAATCAGCCCCAGCATTTT. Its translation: CASSREQGAINQPQHF.

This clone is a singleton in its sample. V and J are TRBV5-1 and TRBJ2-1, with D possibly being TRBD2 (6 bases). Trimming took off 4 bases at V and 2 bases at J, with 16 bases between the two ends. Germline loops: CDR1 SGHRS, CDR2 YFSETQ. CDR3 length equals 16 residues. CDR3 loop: CASSRNSGGAYNEQFF. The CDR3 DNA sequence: TGCGCCAGCAGCCGAAATAGCGGAGGGGCCTACAATGAGCAGTTCTTC. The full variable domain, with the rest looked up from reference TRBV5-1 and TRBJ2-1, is KAGVTQTPRYLIKTRGQQVTLSCSPISGHRSVSWYQQTPGQGLQFLFEYFSETQRNKGNFPGRFSGRQFSNSRSEMNVSTLELGDSALYLCASSRNSGGAYNEQFFGPGTRLTVL.

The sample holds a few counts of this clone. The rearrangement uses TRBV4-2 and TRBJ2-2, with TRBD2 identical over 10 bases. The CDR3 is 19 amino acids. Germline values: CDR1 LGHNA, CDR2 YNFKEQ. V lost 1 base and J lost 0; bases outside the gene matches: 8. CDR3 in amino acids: CASSQVDSGGFANTGELFF. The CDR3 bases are TGTGCCAGCAGCCAAGTCGATAGCGGGGGGTTCGCGAACACCGGGGAGCTGTTTTTT.

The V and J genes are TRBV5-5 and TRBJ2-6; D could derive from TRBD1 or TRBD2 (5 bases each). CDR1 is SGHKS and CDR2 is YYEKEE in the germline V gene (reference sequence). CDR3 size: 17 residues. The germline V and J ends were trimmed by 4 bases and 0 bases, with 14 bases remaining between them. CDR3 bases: TGTGCCAGCAGCGTGGGACCGATCCTCTCTGGGGCCAACGTCCTGACTTTC. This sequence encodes CASSVGPILSGANVLTF.

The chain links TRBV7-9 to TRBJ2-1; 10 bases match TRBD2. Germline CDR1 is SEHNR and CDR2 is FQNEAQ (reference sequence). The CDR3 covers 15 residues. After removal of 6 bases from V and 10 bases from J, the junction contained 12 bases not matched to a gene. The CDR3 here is CASRSWTSGDTEQFF. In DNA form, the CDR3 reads TGTGCCAGCAGATCATGGACTAGCGGAGATACCGAGCAGTTCTTC.

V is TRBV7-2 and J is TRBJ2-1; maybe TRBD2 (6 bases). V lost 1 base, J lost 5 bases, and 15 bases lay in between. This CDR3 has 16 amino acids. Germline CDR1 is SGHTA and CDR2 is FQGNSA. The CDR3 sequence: CASSLVARRAHNEQFF. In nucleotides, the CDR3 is TGTGCCAGCAGCTTAGTCGCCAGGAGGGCCCACAATGAGCAGTTCTTC.

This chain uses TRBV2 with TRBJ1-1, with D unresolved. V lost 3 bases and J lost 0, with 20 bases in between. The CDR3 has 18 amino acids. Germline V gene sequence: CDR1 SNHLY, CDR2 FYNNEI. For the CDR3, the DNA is TGTGCCAGCAGTGACAATGTTATGGCGGGCAGCTTGAACACTGAAGCTTTCTTT. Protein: CASSDNVMAGSLNTEAFF. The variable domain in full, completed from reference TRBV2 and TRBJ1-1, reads EPEVTQTPSHQVTQMGQEVILRCVPISNHLYFYWYRQILGQKVEFLVSFYNNEISEKSEIFDDQFSVERPDGSNFTLKIRSTKLEDSAMYFCASSDNVMAGSLNTEAFFGQGTRLTVV.

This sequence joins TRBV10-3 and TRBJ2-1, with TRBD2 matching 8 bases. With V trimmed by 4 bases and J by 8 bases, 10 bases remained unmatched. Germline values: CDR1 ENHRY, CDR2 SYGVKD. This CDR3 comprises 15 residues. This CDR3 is CAISGGLGGGDEQFF. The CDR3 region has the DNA TGTGCCATCAGTGGGGGACTAGGTGGTGGCGATGAGCAGTTCTTC.

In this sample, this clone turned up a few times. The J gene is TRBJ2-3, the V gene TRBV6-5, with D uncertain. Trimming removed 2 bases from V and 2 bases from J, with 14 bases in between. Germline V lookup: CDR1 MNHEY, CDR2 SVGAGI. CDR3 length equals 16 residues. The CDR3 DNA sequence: TGTGCCAGCAGTTACCAGGACCCAGCCTTCACAGATACGCAGTATTTT. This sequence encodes CASSYQDPAFTDTQYF.

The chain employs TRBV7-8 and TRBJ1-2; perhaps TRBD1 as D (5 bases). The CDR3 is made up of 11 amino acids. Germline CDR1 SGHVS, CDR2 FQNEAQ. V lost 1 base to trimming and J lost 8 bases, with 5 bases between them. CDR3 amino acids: CASSLGDGYTF. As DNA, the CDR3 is TGTGCCAGCAGCTTAGGGGACGGCTACACCTTC. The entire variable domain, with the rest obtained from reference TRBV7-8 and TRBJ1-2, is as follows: GAGVSQSPRYKVAKRGQDVALRCDPISGHVSLFWYQQALGQGPEFLTYFQNEAQLDKSGLPSDRFFAERPEGSVSTLKIQRTQQEDSAVYLCASSLGDGYTFGSGTRLTVV.

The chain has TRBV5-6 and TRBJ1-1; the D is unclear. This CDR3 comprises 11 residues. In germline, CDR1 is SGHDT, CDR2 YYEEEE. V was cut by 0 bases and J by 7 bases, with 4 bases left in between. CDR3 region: CASSLDGEAFF. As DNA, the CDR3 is TGTGCCAGCAGCTTGGACGGTGAAGCTTTCTTT.

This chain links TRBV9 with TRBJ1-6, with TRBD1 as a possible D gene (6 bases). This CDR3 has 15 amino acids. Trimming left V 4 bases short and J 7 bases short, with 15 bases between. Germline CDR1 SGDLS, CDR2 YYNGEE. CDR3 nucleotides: TGTGCCAGCAGCCCCCGGGGCAGGGGAAATTCACCCCTCCACTTT. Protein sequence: CASSPRGRGNSPLHF.

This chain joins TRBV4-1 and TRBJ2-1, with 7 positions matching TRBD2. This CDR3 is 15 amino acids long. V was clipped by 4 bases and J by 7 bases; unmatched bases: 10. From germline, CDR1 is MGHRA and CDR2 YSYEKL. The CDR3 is CASSRLGGRTNEQFF. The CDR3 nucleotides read TGCGCCAGCAGCCGCCTTGGCGGGAGAACGAATGAGCAGTTCTTC.

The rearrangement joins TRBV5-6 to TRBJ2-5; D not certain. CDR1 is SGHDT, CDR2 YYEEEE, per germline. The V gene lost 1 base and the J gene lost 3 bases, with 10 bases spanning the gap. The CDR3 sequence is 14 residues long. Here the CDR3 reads CASSLFTAKETQYF. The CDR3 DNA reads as TGTGCCAGCAGCTTGTTTACGGCCAAAGAGACCCAGTACTTC.